Given below is one T cell receptor (beta chain) in context. This clone was observed a single time. Its antigen is currently not known. Base-call qualities are not available, and no considerably larger clone is one nucleotide away. These data are taken from a study of T cells after posttransplantation cyclophosphamide (dated by TCRdb to between 2015 and 2016). Regarding the study in general: Using TRB sequencing, the study followed how the T cell repertoire rebuilt after myeloablative bone marrow transplantation with posttransplantation cyclophosphamide given as GVHD prophylaxis. Samples from roughly 35 PTCy-treated patients, along with samples from some 16 of their related bone marrow donors, underwent antigen receptor sequencing. Blood from all 34 PTCy patients with 1-year posttransplant specimens was subjected to TRB sequencing. In 3 patients, TRB sequencing was also performed on up to roughly 3 more blood samples taken 2 to 5.2 years after transplant, and in a handful of patients, pretransplant blood was also TRB-sequenced. Because TRA and TRB clonality correlated tightly in under 10 samples, later TCR analyses were limited to TRB. Public TRB sequences were compared against a database of over 3,000 sequences linked to responses to pathogens, tumor antigens, self-antigens and alloantigens. General findings and caveats noted by the study authors: The TRB repertoires of T cells infiltrating skin or the GI tract showed only limited overlap with the TRB repertoires found in blood. Across approximately 41 patients, TRB clonality was highly associated with recipient CMV seropositivity and CMV reactivation, and PTCy diversity was similar to diversity in CNI/methotrexate controls. At 1-2 months, donor-recipient similarity was low but rose over the first year, and the later blood repertoires were often dominated by donor CD8+ memory clones.

Genomic DNA was used for TRB sequencing, which was performed with the immunoSEQ assay at survey resolution or with the hsTCRB kit. On the authors' methods: The immunoSEQ software handled the initial read processing, while the LymphoSeq R package was used for the repertoire analyses. Clonality was calculated as 1 minus normalized Shannon entropy, and the Gini coefficient was also calculated for each TRB dataset. Phenotypes of unsorted samples were inferred by mapping TRB sequences from sorted subsets of the recipient or donor onto unsorted samples of the same recipient. Here the immuneACCESS table is served through TCRdb, limited to in-frame sequences with V and J called. Missing clones are a known gap in these copies; in checked studies unresolved V genes cover under half, and the rest lacks a known reason. V, J and clone size were drawn from that table, and D and trimming were deduced from the DNA. The table for this sample lists roughly 5,000 clones; over 75% of them were counted only once. Jointly, the top ten make up approximately 3.1% of the sample.

The treatment or condition label here, explained by the study, means: high-dose cyclophosphamide on days +3 and +4 as single-agent GVHD prophylaxis. For conditioning, the PTCy patients got busulfan and fludarabine, then a related or unrelated marrow graft, followed by cyclophosphamide on days +3 and +4. PTCy-treated patients came from a prospective multi-institutional clinical trial. Peripheral blood and bone marrow mononuclear cells were isolated by Ficoll-Hypaque density centrifugation and were cryopreserved. CD4+ and CD8+ T cells, including naive and memory subsets, were sorted by FACS using a FACSAria II. Specimen: CD4+ T cells sorted from blood, collected about 350 days after allogeneic stem cell transplant with posttransplant cyclophosphamide. The source of this sequence is a male patient between 45 and 59 years old who received an allogeneic stem cell transplant from a related donor and was CMV-positive. After transplantation, some T cells may belong to the graft donor instead of the recipient.

The CDR3 has the sequence CASSPIAGGPTYEQYF. The bases read TGCGCCAGCAGCCCCATAGCGGGGGGACCCACCTACGAGCAGTACTTC. The chain is made from TRBV5-1 and TRBJ2-7, and TRBD2 matches 10 of the central bases. The CDR3 contains 16 residues, cysteine and phenylalanine counted. Only the CDR3 part of the read is kept: 48 bases, read in frame from the first base. Looking up the germline V gene yields CDR1 SGHRS and CDR2 YFSETQ. V trim: 4 bases; J trim: 2 bases; unmatched bases: 9.